This T cell receptor beta chain was identified during a study of PD-1 blockade in mismatch repair-deficient tumors. Overall study: Patients had about 13 mismatch repair-deficient cancer types and were previously treated and progressing.

Every patient had mismatch repair deficiency by PCR or immunohistochemistry. Three pembrolizumab responders had their TCRs sequenced. Overall study findings and caveats: Tumor-resident clones, often absent from pretreatment blood, expanded after pembrolizumab and then contracted.

Sequencing was performed with immunoSEQ multiplex PCR; in TCRdb, only in-frame clones are kept and a portion is missing. The data hold about 14,000 clones, with 84% observed a single time. Germline CDR1 and CDR2: SQVTM and ANQGSEA. Trimming removed 7 bases from V and 6 bases from J, with 18 bases in between. CDR3 length: 13 residues. As to this clone: Antigen unknown.

The sequencing here drew on PBMCs, taken approximately 14 weeks after starting pembrolizumab. This TCR came from an adult with mismatch repair-deficient cancer. The chain has TRBV29-1 and TRBJ1-2; D is perhaps TRBD1 (6 bases). Here the CDR3 reads CSAWVPSGDGYTF. The CDR3 region has the DNA TGCAGCGCCTGGGTCCCCTCAGGGGATGGCTACACCTTC. The full variable domain, its missing parts supplied by reference TRBV29-1 and TRBJ1-2, is SAVISQKPSRDICQRGTSLTIQCQVDSQVTMMFWYRQQPGQSLTLIATANQGSEATYESGFVIDKFPISRPNLTFSTLTVSNMSPEDSSIYLCSAWVPSGDGYTFGSGTRLTVV.